This TCR beta chain was identified during a study of cytomegalovirus exposure and HLA in healthy donors. CDR1 is SGHAT and CDR2 is FQNNGV in the germline V gene. V shed 5 bases, J shed 12 bases, and the junction held 10 bases outside the gene matches. The CDR3 is 13 amino acids. Overall study findings and caveats: The listing of 160 or so TCR beta chains classed them as cytomegalovirus-associated.

Turning to this clone: Its antigen is as yet unknown.

The study ran its PCR with 60 Vbeta and 13 Jbeta primers. Clones were read by immunoSEQ multiplex PCR, and TCRdb kept only the in-frame ones, dropping some. The sample contains about 190,000 clones, around 82% of which appear only once. Sequenced: PBMCs. This receptor was identified in a man in his forties in good health and CMV-seropositive. The chain couples TRBV11-2 to TRBJ2-1; 7 bases are shared with TRBD1. Here the CDR3 reads CASSQRQGIVQFF. CDR3 nucleotides: TGTGCCAGCAGCCAAAGACAGGGAATTGTGCAGTTCTTC.